The entry that follows covers one T cell receptor beta chain sequence. The target antigen is unknown. An approximately nine-day culture period preceded the isolation of CD4+ T cells. Libraries were prepared by immunoSEQ multiplex PCR; TCRdb keeps only in-frame clonotypes and omits some of them. Among tens of thousands of clones, 72% were seen once, and the ten largest hold approximately 20%. The data originate from a study of vaccination effects on CD4 cells after COVID-19. On the study more broadly: ViraFEST assay sequencing came after antigen-specific CD4+ T cells were expanded with viral peptide pools.

Germline assignment: CDR1 SGDLS and CDR2 YYNGEE. The germline V and J ends were trimmed by 0 bases and 0 bases, with 5 bases remaining between them. The CDR3 length is 14 residues. The sequencing used CD4+ T cells from PBMCs cultured without peptide, collected before COVID-19 vaccination. The sequence derives from a human donor who had a prior SARS-CoV-2 infection. V gene TRBV9 combines with J gene TRBJ2-3; no clear D gene. The CDR3 sequence is CASSVDVSTDTQYF. The CDR3 coding sequence is TGTGCCAGCAGCGTAGATGTAAGCACAGATACGCAGTATTTT.